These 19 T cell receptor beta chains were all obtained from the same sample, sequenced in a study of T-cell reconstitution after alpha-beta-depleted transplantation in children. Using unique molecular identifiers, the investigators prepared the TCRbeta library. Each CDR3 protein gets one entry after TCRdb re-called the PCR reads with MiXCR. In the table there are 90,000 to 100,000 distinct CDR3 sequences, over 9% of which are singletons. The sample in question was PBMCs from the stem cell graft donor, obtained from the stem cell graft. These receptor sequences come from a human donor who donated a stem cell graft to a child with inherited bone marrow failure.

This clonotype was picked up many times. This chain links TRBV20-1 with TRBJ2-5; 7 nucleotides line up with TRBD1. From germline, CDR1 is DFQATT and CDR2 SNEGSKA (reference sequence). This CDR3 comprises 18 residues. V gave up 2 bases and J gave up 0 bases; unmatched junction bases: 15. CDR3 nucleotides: TGCAGTGCTAGACCCTTCCCCCCAGGACAGGCGTACCAAGAGACCCAGTACTTC. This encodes CSARPFPPGQAYQETQYF.

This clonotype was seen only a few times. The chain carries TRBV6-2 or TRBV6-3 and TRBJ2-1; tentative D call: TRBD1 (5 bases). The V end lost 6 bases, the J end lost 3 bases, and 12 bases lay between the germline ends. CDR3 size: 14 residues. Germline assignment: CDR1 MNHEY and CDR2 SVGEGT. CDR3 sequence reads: CASRPIDSYNEQFF. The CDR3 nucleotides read TGTGCCAGCAGACCTATCGACAGCTACAATGAGCAGTTCTTC.

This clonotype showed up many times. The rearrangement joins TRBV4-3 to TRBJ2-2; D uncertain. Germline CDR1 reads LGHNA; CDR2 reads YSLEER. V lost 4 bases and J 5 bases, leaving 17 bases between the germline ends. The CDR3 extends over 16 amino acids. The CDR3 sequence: CASSRALAYGTGELFF. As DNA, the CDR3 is TGCGCCAGCAGCCGCGCCCTGGCATACGGAACCGGGGAGCTGTTTTTT.

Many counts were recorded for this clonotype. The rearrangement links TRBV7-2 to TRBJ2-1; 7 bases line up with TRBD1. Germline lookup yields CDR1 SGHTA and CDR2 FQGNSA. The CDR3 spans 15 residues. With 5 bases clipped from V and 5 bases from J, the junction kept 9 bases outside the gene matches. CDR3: CASSPQGQANNEQFF. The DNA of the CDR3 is TGTGCCAGCAGCCCACAGGGGCAGGCAAACAATGAGCAGTTCTTC.

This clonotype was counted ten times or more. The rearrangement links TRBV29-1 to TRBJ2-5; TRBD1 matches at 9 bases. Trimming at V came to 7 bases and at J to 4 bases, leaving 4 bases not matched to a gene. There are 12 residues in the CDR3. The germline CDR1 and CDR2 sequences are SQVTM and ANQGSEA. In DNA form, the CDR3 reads TGCAGCGGCCTGACAGGGGGAGAGACCCAGTACTTC. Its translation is CSGLTGGETQYF.

CDR3 sequence: CASSLNSGATQYF. The CDR3 DNA sequence: TGTGCCAGCAGCTTAAATAGCGGGGCGACCCAGTACTTC. This rearrangement joins TRBV11-3 to TRBJ2-5; 8 nucleotides align to TRBD2. V lost 2 bases, J lost 7 bases, and 3 bases stayed unmatched. This CDR3 spans 13 amino acids. Germline V gene lookup returns CDR1 SGHNT and CDR2 YENEEA.

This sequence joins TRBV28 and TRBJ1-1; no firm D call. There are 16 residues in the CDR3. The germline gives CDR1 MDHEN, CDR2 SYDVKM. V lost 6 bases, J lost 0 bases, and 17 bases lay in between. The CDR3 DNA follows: TGTGCCAGCAGAACCATCCGACACGGTTTGAACACTGAAGCTTTCTTT. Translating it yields CASRTIRHGLNTEAFF.

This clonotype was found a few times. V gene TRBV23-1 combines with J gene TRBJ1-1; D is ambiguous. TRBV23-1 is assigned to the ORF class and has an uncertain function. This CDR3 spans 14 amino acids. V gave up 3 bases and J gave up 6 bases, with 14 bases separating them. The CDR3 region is CASSHCSGEAEAFF. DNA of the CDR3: TGCGCCAGCAGTCATTGTTCGGGAGAGGCTGAAGCTTTCTTT.

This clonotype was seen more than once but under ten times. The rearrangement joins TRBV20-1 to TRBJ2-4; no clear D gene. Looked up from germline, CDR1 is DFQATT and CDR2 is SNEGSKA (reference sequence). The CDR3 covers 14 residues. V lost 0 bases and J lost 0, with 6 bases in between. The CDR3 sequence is CSAREGTAKNIQYF. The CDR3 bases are TGCAGTGCTAGAGAAGGAACAGCCAAAAACATTCAGTACTTC.

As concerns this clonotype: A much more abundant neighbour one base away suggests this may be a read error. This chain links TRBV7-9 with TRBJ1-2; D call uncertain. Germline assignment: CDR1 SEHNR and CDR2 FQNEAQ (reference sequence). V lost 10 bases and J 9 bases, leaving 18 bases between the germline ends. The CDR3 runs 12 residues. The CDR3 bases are TGTGCCATGGGCCCTGGGCTCCGAAGCTACACCTTC. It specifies CAMGPGLRSYTF.

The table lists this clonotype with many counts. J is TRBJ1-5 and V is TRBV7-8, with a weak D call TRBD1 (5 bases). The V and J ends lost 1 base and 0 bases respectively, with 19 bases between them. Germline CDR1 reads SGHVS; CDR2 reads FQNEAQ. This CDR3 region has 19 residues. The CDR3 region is CASSLERGREYLSNQPQHF. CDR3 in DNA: TGTGCCAGCAGCTTAGAACGCGGCAGGGAGTACCTTAGCAATCAGCCCCAGCATTTT. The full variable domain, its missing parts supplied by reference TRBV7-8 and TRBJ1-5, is GAGVSQSPRYKVAKRGQDVALRCDPISGHVSLFWYQQALGQGPEFLTYFQNEAQLDKSGLPSDRFFAERPEGSVSTLKIQRTQQEDSAVYLCASSLERGREYLSNQPQHFGDGTRLSIL.

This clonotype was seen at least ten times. This chain's CDR3 is CAISGTGGFHEQYF. The CDR3 coding sequence is TGTGCCATCAGTGGGACAGGGGGCTTCCACGAGCAGTACTTC. V usage is TRBV10-3 and J usage is TRBJ2-7, with 11 nucleotides matching TRBD1. Germline trimming cut 4 bases from V and 5 bases from J; bases unmatched to any gene: 4. Germline V gene lookup returns CDR1 ENHRY and CDR2 SYGVKD. This CDR3 is 14 amino acids long.

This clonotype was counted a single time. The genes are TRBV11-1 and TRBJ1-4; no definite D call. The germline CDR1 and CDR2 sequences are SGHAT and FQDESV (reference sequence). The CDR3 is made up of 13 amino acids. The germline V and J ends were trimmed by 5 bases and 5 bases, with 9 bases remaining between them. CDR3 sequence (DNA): TGTGCCAGCAGCCTCGGCGAAAATGAAAAACTGTTTTTT. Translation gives CASSLGENEKLFF.

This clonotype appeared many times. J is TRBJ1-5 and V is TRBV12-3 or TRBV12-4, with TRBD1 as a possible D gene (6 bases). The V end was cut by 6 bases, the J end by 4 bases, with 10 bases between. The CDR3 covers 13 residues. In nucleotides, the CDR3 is TGTGCCAGCAGAGGACAGAGTAATCAGCCCCAGCATTTT. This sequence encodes CASRGQSNQPQHF.

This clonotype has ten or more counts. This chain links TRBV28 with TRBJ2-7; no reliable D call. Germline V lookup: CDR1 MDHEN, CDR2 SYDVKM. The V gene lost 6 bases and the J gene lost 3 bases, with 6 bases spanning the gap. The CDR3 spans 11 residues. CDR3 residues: CASRTYYEQYF. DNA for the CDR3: TGTGCCAGCAGAACCTACTACGAGCAGTACTTC.

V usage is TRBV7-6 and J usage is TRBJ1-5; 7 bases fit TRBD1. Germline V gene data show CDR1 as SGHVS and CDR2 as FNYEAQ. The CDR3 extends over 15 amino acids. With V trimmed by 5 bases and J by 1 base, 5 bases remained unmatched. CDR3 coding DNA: TGTGCCAGCAGCCCGGGACAGCACAGCAATCAGCCCCAGCATTTT. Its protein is CASSPGQHSNQPQHF.

CDR3 loop: CASSFVPGSLFF. CDR3 nucleotide sequence: TGTGCCAGCAGTTTTGTACCGGGGTCGCTGTTTTTT. The chain uses TRBV14 and TRBJ2-2; D possibly corresponds to TRBD2 (5 bases). With 6 bases removed from V and 13 bases from J, the gap between germline ends came to 15 bases. The CDR3 has 12 residues. Germline V lookup: CDR1 SGHDN, CDR2 FVKESK. Looking up the rest from reference TRBV14 and TRBJ2-2 gives the full variable domain: EAGVTQFPSHSVIEKGQTVTLRCDPISGHDNLYWYRRVMGKEIKFLLHFVKESKQDESGMPNNRFLAERTGGTYSTLKVQPAELEDSGVYFCASSFVPGSLFFGEGSRLTVL.

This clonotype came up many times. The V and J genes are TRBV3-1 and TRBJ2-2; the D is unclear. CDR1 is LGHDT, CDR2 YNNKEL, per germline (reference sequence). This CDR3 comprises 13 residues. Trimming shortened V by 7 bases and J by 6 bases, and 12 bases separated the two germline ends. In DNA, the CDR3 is TGTGCCAGCACCCGGGCGGACCCCGGGGAGCTGTTTTTT. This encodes CASTRADPGELFF.

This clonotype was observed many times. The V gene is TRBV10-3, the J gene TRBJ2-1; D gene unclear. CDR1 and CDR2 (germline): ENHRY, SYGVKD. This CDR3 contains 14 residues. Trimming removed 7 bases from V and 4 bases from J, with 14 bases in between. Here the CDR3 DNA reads TGTGCCATCAAAAGCGATATCCTATACAATGAGCAGTTCTTC. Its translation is CAIKSDILYNEQFF.